A selection of T cell receptor beta chains follows, all from one sample in a study of cytomegalovirus exposure and HLA in healthy donors. TCRdb's copy holds only in-frame clones and misses some; the assay was immunoSEQ multiplex PCR. The table includes 130,000 or so clones, approximately 77% detected once. The sample comprised PBMCs. Source of these receptors: a woman in her sixties in good health and CMV-seronegative. CDR3s include the opening cysteine and the closing phenylalanine or tryptophan.

V | length | CDR3
TRBV14 | 16 | CASSQVQGTFTGELFF
TRBV12-5 | 17 | CASALGQRTIPQETQYF
TRBV10-1 | 14 | CASSDAGANTEAFF
TRBV25-1 | 14 | CASSRGGRYNEQFF
TRBV5-4 | 14 | CASSWDRDNSPLHF
TRBV29-1 | 13 | CSVEVYRGSAIYF
TRBV9 | 17 | CASSPGTSGLGGETQYF
TRBV28 | 14 | CASSWQVVWYGYTF
TRBV4-1 | 16 | CASSRGLAGVGGELFF
TRBV2 | 17 | CASSGRDRSQVNTEAFF
TRBV5-1 | 16 | CASSLWGTSVTDTQYF
TRBV7-3 | 16 | CASSLTAGANTGELFF
TRBV18 | 13 | CASSGQGDSPLHF
TRBV2 | 15 | CASSGSRGSNQPQHF
TRBV7-6 | 15 | CASSLGGGTGLGYTF
TRBV5-1 | 16 | CASSAGTGVSYNEQFF
TRBV4-2 | 12 | CASSQDFVTRFF
TRBV15 | 14 | CAISSRDRPVSWYF
TRBV7-8 | 12 | CASSLAGAEQYF
TRBV11-3 | 14 | CASSLGTENTEAFF
TRBV12-5 | 13 | CASAPGGDQPQHF
TRBV7-9 | 15 | CASSLRAGNYNEQFF
TRBV29-1 | 14 | CSVERPGGFNEQFF
TRBV5-1 | 14 | CASSRNRDAYEQYF
TRBV20-1 | 11 | CSARTGWEAFF
TRBV6-5 | 13 | CASRDRGGEKLFF
TRBV7-8 | 16 | CASSSLLAGGSDTQYF
TRBV7-3 | 16 | CASSLVTGGGQETQYF
TRBV9 | 14 | CASSAGTVGNTIYF
TRBV6-1 | 12 | CASRSRFYGYTF
TRBV5-1 | 14 | CASSFGAPSETQYF